The 7 T cell receptor beta chains below were found in one sample sequenced in a study of cytomegalovirus exposure and HLA in healthy donors. PCR used 60 Vbeta primers and 13 Jbeta primers. The data were produced by immunoSEQ multiplex PCR, yet TCRdb's version contains in-frame clones alone and is incomplete. Of 150,000 to 180,000 clones in the sample, 70% to 85% were seen once. Source material: PBMCs. All receptors derive from a woman in her 50s in good health and CMV-seropositive.

The chain uses TRBV6-1 and TRBJ2-2, with 12 nucleotides matching TRBD2. The CDR3 sequence is 16 residues long. Unmatched junction bases numbered 3, after V lost 4 bases and J lost 3 bases. Germline V gene data show CDR1 as MNHNS and CDR2 as SASEGT. CDR3 sequence reads: CASSATSGGYTGELFF. CDR3 DNA sequence: TGTGCCAGCAGTGCCACTAGCGGGGGGTACACCGGGGAGCTGTTTTTT.

The J gene is TRBJ2-7, the V gene TRBV7-9; 10 nucleotides align to TRBD1. Unmatched junction bases numbered 2, after V lost 3 bases and J lost 3 bases. The CDR3 extends over 14 amino acids. Germline CDR1 SEHNR, CDR2 FQNEAQ (reference sequence). CDR3 amino acids: CASSLDRGGYEQYF. CDR3 sequence (DNA): TGTGCCAGCAGCTTGGACAGGGGGGGCTACGAGCAGTACTTC.

V usage is TRBV5-4 and J usage is TRBJ2-7, with 8 bases identical to TRBD1. Trimming at V came to 4 bases and at J to 10 bases, leaving 7 bases not matched to a gene. Germline V gene data show CDR1 as SGHNT and CDR2 as YYREEE (reference sequence). This CDR3 has 12 amino acids. CDR3 sequence (DNA): TGTGCCAGCAGCCCGGACAGGGAAGGTCAGTACTTC. Translated: CASSPDREGQYF.

For this clone: Other DNA sequences within the sample encode an identical CDR3. The gene calls are TRBV4-1 and TRBJ2-7, with 9 bases identical to TRBD1. Trimming at V came to 3 bases and at J to 3 bases, leaving 3 bases not matched to a gene. This CDR3 contains 14 residues. Germline V gene data show CDR1 as MGHRA and CDR2 as YSYEKL. The CDR3 region is CASSHAGQGYEQYF. The CDR3 coding sequence is TGCGCCAGCAGCCACGCGGGACAGGGCTACGAGCAGTACTTC.

The chain has TRBV6-5 and TRBJ2-7, with TRBD1 matching 9 bases. There are 15 residues in the CDR3. Germline CDR1 MNHEY, CDR2 SVGAGI. J gave up 3 bases and V 4 bases, and 7 bases lay outside the gene matches. CDR3 DNA sequence: TGTGCCAGCAGTTTTACCGGGACAGGGAGCTACGAGCAGTACTTC. It encodes CASSFTGTGSYEQYF.

The genes are TRBV5-4 and TRBJ2-3, with 8 bases matching TRBD1. This CDR3 region has 15 residues. Trimming at V came to 6 bases and at J to 5 bases, leaving 11 bases not matched to a gene. Germline V gene sequence: CDR1 SGHNT, CDR2 YYREEE (reference sequence). The CDR3 nucleotides read TGTGCCAGCACCAAGGCCAGGGGGCTCGGAGATACGCAGTATTTT. This encodes CASTKARGLGDTQYF. Full variable domain (outside the CDR3, taken from reference TRBV5-4 and TRBJ2-3): ETGVTQSPTHLIKTRGQQVTLRCSSQSGHNTVSWYQQALGQGPQFIFQYYREEENGRGNFPPRFSGLQFPNYSSELNVNALELDDSALYLCASTKARGLGDTQYFGPGTRLTVL.

DNA of the CDR3: TGTGCCAGCAGCGTAGAGGCGGGGGGCGGTGAGACCCAGTACTTC. Protein product: CASSVEAGGGETQYF. The rearrangement uses TRBV9 and TRBJ2-5, with 8 bases identical to TRBD2. V trimming: 0 bases; J trimming: 5 bases; junction bases outside the gene matches: 6. The CDR3 length is 15 residues. CDR1 is SGDLS and CDR2 is YYNGEE in the germline V gene.